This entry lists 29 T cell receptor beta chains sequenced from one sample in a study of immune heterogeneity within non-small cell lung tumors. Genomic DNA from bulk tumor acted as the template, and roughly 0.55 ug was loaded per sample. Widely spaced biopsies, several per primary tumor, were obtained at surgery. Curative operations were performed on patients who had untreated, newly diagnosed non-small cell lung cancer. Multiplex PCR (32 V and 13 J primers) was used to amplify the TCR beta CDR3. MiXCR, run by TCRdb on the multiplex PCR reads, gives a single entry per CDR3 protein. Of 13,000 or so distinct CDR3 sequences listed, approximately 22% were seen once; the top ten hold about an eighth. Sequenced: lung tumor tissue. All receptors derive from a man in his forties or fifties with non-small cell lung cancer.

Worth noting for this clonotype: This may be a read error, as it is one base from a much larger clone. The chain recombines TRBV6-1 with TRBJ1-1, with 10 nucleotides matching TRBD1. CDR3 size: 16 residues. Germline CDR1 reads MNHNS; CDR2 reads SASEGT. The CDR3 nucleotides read TGTGCCAGCAGTGGAACCCTTGGACAGGGGGGCACTGAAGATTTCTTT. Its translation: CASSGTLGQGGTEDFF.

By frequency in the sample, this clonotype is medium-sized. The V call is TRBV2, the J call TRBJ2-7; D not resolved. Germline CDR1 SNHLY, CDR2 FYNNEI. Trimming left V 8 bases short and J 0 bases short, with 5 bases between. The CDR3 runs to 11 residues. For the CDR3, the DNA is TGTGCCAGCGGTGTCTCCTACGAGCAGTACTTC. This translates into CASGVSYEQYF.

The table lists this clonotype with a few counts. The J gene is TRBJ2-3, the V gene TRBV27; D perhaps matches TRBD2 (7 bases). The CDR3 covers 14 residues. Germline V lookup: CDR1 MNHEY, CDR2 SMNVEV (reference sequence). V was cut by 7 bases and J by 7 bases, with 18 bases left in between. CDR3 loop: CASKKGGVVNTQYF. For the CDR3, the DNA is TGTGCCAGCAAAAAGGGGGGGGTCGTGAATACGCAGTATTTT.

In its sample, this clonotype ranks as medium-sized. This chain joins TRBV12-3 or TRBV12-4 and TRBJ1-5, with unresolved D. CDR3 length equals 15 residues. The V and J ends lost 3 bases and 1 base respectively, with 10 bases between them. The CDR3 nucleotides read TGTGCCAGCAGTTTTTCCGCCGGGAGCAATCAGCCCCAGCATTTT. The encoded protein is CASSFSAGSNQPQHF.

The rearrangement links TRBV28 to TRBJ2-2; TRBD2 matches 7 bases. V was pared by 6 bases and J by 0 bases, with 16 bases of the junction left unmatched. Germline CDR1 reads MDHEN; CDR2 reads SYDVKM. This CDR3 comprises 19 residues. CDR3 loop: CASRTSPSLARANTGELFF. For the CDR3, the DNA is TGTGCCAGCAGAACCTCACCCTCACTAGCGAGGGCGAACACCGGGGAGCTGTTTTTT.

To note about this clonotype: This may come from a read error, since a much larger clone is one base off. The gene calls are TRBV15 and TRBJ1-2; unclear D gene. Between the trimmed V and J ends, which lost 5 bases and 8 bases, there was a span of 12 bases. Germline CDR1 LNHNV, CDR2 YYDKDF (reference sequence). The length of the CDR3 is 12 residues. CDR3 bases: TGTGCCACCAGCTCCGCCAACAGCGGCTACACCTTC. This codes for CATSSANSGYTF.

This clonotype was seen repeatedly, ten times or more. This CDR3 is CASSQIGRSQSYEQYF. The CDR3 nucleotides read TGCGCCAGCAGCCAAATCGGACGGAGCCAGTCCTACGAGCAGTACTTC. The V and J genes are TRBV4-1 and TRBJ2-7; D is unclear. CDR1 MGHRA and CDR2 YSYEKL come from the germline V gene. CDR3 length equals 16 residues. Trimming pared 2 bases from V and 1 base from J, leaving 15 bases between.

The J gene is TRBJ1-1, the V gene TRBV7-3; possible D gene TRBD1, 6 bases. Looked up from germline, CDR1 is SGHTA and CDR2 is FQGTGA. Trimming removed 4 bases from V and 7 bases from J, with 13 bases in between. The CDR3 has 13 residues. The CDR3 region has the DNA TGTGCCAGCAGCTCGACAGGAATTGGTGAAGCTTTCTTT. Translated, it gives CASSSTGIGEAFF.

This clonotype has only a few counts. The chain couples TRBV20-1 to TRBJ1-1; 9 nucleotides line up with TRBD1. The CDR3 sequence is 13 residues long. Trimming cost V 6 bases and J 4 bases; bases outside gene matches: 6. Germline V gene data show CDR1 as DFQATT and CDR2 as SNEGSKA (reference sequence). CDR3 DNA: TGCAGTGCCCCCGGACAGGGGATCACTGAAGCTTTCTTT. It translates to CSAPGQGITEAFF.

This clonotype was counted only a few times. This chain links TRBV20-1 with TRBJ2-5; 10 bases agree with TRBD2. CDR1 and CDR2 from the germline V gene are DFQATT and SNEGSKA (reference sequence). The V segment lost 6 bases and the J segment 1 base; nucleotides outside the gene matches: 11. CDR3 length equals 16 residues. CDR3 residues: CSADASGSSVQETQYF. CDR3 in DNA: TGCAGTGCCGACGCTAGCGGGAGTTCCGTCCAAGAGACCCAGTACTTC.

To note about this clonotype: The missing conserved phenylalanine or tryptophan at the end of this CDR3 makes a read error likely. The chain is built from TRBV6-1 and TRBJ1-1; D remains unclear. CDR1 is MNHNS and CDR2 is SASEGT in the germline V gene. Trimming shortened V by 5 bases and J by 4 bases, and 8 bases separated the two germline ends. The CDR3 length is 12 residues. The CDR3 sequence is CASSRESTEAFL. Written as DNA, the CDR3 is TGTGCCAGCAGTCGCGAGAGCACTGAAGCTTTCCTT.

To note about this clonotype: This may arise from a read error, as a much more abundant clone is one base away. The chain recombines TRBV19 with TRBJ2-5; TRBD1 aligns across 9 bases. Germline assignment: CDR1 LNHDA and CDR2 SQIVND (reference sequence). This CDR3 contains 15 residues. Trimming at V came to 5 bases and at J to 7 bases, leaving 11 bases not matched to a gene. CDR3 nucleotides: TGTGCCAGTAGTCCGACAGGGGGATCGGGAGCGACCCAGTACTTC. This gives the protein CASSPTGGSGATQYF.

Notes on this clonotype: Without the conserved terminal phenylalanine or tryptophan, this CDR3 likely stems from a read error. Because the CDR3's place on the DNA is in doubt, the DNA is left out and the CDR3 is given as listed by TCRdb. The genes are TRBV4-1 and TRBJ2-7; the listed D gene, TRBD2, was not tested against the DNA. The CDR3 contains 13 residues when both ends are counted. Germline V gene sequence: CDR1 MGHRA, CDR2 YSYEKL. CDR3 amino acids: CASSLSRGYEEYL.

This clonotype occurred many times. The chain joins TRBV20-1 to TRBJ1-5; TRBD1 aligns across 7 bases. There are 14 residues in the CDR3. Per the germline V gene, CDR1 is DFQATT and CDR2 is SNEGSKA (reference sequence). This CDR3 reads CSLKTGSENQPQHF. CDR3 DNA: TGCAGCTTAAAGACAGGGTCTGAGAATCAGCCCCAGCATTTT.

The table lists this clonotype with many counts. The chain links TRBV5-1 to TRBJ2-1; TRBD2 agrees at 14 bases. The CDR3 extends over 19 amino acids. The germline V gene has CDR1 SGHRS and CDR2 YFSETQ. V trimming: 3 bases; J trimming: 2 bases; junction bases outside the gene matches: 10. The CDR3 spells CASSWSGLAGGIAYNEQFF. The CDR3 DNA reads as TGCGCCAGCAGCTGGAGCGGACTAGCGGGAGGAATTGCCTACAATGAGCAGTTCTTC.

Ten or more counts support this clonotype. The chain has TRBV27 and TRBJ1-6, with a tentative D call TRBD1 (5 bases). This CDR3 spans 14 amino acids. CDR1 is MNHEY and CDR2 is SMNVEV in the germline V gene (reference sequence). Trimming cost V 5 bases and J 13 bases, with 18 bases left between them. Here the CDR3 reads CASSNAGSPQPLHF. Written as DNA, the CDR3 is TGTGCCAGCAGTAATGCAGGGTCACCACAGCCCCTCCACTTT.

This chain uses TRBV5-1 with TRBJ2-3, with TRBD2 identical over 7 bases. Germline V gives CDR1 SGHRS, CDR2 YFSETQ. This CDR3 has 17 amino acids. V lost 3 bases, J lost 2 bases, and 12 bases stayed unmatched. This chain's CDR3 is CASSWAGGGGTTDTQYF. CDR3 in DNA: TGCGCCAGCAGCTGGGCTGGGGGGGGAGGTACCACAGATACGCAGTATTTT.

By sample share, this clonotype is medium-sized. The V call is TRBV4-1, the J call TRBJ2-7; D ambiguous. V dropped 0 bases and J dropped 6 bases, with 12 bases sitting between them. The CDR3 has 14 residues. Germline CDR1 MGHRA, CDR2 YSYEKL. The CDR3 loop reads CASSQDSPAREQYF. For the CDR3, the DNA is TGCGCCAGCAGCCAAGATTCCCCGGCCCGCGAGCAGTACTTC.

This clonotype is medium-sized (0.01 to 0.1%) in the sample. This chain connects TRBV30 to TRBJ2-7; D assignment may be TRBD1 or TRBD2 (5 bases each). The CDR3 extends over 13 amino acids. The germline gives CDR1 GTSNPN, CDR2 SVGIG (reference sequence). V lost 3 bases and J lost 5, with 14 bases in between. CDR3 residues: CAWRRDPADEQYF. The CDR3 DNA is TGTGCCTGGAGGAGGGACCCGGCGGACGAGCAGTACTTC.

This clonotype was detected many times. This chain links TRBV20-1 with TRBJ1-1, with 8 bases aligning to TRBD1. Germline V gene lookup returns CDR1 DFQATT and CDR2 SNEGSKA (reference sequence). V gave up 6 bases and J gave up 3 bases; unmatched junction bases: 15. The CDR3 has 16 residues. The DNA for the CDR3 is TGCAGTGCCCCTACGGACAGGGTTATTTGGGACACTGAAGCTTTCTTT. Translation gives CSAPTDRVIWDTEAFF.

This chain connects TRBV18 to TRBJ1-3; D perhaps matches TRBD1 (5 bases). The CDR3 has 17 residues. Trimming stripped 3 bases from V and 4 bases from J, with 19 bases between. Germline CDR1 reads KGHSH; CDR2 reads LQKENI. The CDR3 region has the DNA TGTGCCAGCTCACCGATCCTCCAGAGGGGCGCCGGAAACACCATATATTTT. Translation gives CASSPILQRGAGNTIYF.

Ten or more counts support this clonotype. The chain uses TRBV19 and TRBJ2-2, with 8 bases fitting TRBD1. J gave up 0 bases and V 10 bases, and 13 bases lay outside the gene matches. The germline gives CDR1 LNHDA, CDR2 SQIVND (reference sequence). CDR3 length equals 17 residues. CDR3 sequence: CATQWVGRGPNTGELFF. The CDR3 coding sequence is TGTGCCACCCAGTGGGTGGGCAGGGGGCCGAACACCGGGGAGCTGTTTTTT. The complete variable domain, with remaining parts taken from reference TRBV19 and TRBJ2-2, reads DGGITQSPKYLFRKEGQNVTLSCEQNLNHDAMYWYRQDPGQGLRLIYYSQIVNDFQKGDIAEGYSVSREKKESFPLTVTSAQKNPTAFYLCATQWVGRGPNTGELFFGEGSRLTVL.

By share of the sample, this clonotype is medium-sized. The DNA of the CDR3 is TGTGCCATCAGACCGACAGGGAGCTCCTACGAGCAGTACTTC. It is translated as CAIRPTGSSYEQYF. The rearrangement uses TRBV10-3 and TRBJ2-7; TRBD1 matches 7 bases. Per germline, CDR1 ENHRY and CDR2 SYGVKD. This CDR3 contains 14 residues. V shed 6 bases, J shed 0 bases, and the junction held 5 bases outside the gene matches.

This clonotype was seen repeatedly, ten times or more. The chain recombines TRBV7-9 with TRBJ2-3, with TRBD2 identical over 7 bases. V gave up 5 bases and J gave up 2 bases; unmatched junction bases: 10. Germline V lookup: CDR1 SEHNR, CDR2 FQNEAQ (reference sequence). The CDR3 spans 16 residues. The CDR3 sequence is CASSLLSSGDTDTQYF. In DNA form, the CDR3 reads TGTGCCAGCAGCCTCCTATCTAGCGGTGACACAGATACGCAGTATTTT.

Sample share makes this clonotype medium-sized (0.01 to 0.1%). The CDR3 protein is CASRTSGSPPLTDTQYF. The CDR3 bases are TGTGCCAGCAGGACTAGCGGGAGCCCCCCCCTCACAGATACGCAGTATTTT. The chain has TRBV6-1 and TRBJ2-3; 12 bases map to TRBD2. The CDR3 loop spans 17 amino acids. The ends lost 6 bases at V and 2 bases at J; junction bases unmatched: 9. Germline V gene lookup returns CDR1 MNHNS and CDR2 SASEGT.

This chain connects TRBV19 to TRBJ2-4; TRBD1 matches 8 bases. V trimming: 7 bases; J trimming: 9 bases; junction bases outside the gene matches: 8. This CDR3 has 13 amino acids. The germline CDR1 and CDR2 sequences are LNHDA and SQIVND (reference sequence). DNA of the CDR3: TGTGCCAGTATCGGACAGGGTGTTGGCATTCAGTACTTC. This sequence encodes CASIGQGVGIQYF. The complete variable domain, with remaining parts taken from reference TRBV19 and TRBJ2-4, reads DGGITQSPKYLFRKEGQNVTLSCEQNLNHDAMYWYRQDPGQGLRLIYYSQIVNDFQKGDIAEGYSVSREKKESFPLTVTSAQKNPTAFYLCASIGQGVGIQYFGAGTRLSVL.

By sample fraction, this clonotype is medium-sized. CDR3 sequence reads: CASSNRLGEQYF. The CDR3 nucleotides are TGTGCCAGTAGTAACCGACTCGGCGAGCAGTACTTC. The chain joins TRBV19 to TRBJ2-7; D is unclear. The CDR3 spans 12 residues. Trimming pared 4 bases from V and 6 bases from J, leaving 10 bases between. The V gene's germline CDR1 is LNHDA and CDR2 SQIVND (reference sequence).

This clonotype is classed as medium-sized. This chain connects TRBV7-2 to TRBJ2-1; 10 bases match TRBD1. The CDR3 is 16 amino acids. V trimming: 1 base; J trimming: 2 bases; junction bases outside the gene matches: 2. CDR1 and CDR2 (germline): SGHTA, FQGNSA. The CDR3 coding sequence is TGTGCCAGCAGCTTAGTGGGACAGGGGACCTACAATGAGCAGTTCTTC. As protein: CASSLVGQGTYNEQFF.

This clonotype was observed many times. In nucleotides, the CDR3 is TGTGCCAGCTGGGGAGGACTGAACACCGGGGAGCTGTTTTTT. It is translated as CASWGGLNTGELFF. The chain carries TRBV7-9 and TRBJ2-2, with a tentative D call TRBD2 (6 bases). The CDR3 length is 14 residues. Trimming took 8 bases from V and 1 from J, leaving 11 bases between them. The germline V gene encodes CDR1 SEHNR and CDR2 FQNEAQ (reference sequence). Filled out from reference TRBV7-9 and TRBJ2-2, the complete variable domain reads DTGVSQNPRHKITKRGQNVTFRCDPISEHNRLYWYRQTLGQGPEFLTYFQNEAQLEKSRLLSDRFSAERPKGSFSTLEIQRTEQGDSAMYLCASWGGLNTGELFFGEGSRLTVL.